Listed below are T cell receptor beta chains from one sample, sequenced in a study of T cells in Graves' hyperthyroidism and ophthalmopathy. TCRdb processed the multiplex PCR reads anew with MiXCR; each CDR3 protein has one entry. The sample lists 550,000 to 650,000 distinct CDR3 sequences, about 15% occurring once. Sequenced: blood. These receptors came from a woman aged 40 to 49 with Graves' hyperthyroidism. The CDR3 runs from the conserved cysteine through the conserved F or W. D genes are given only for firm matches. The listing skips clone size in some rows; elsewhere it reads once, few, many or a size class.

v_call,clone_size,j_call,d_call,cdr3_aa,cdr3_nt
TRBV19,few,TRBJ2-1,.,CASSIQGSNNEQFF,TGTGCCAGTAGTATACAGGGTTCCAACAATGAGCAGTTCTTC
TRBV6-1,few,TRBJ2-3,.,CASKEGARGTDTQYF,TGTGCCAGCAAGGAAGGGGCCCGGGGCACAGATACGCAGTATTTT
TRBV3-1,many,TRBJ1-1,TRBD1,CASSQRTGTANTEAFF,TGTGCCAGCAGCCAAAGAACAGGGACAGCTAACACTGAAGCTTTCTTT
TRBV5-1,many,TRBJ2-5,.,CASSLAQGGNQETQYF,TGCGCCAGCAGCTTGGCTCAGGGGGGAAACCAAGAGACCCAGTACTTC
TRBV29-1,.,TRBJ2-7,.,CSVLKDRPYEQYF,TGCAGCGTTCTAAAGGACCGCCCCTACGAGCAGTACTTC
TRBV2,few,TRBJ1-4,TRBD1,CASRNRGGSATNEKLFF,TGTGCCAGCAGAAACAGGGGGGGATCTGCAACTAATGAAAAACTGTTTTTT
TRBV4-1,few,TRBJ2-7,.,CASSPGGLEQYF,TGCGCCAGCAGCCCTGGAGGCCTCGAGCAGTACTTC
TRBV20-1,few,TRBJ1-6,.,CSARGSGHISYNSPLHF,TGCAGTGCTAGAGGCTCGGGACATATCTCCTATAATTCACCCCTCCACTTT
TRBV3-1,many,TRBJ2-7,.,CASSQTGEVYEQYF,TGTGCCAGCAGCCAAACGGGGGAGGTTTACGAGCAGTACTTC
TRBV6-1,many,TRBJ2-7,.,CASSPSGVEQYF,TGTGCCAGCAGTCCCTCGGGAGTCGAGCAGTACTTC
TRBV20-1,many,TRBJ2-7,.,CSARDRPGPDEQYF,TGCAGTGCTAGAGATCGGCCAGGACCGGACGAGCAGTACTTC
TRBV7-8,many,TRBJ2-3,.,CAQGKGLSDTQYF,TGTGCCCAAGGGAAAGGACTCTCAGATACGCAGTATTTT
TRBV5-1,many,TRBJ2-7,TRBD1,CASSSTGERSYEQYF,TGCGCCAGCAGCTCGACAGGGGAAAGATCCTACGAGCAGTACTTC
TRBV19,.,TRBJ2-7,.,CASSIERGAEQYF,TGTGCCAGTAGTATTGAGAGGGGGGCCGAGCAGTACTTC
TRBV20-1,few,TRBJ1-5,.,CSARESNQPQHF,TGCAGTGCTAGAGAGAGCAATCAGCCCCAGCATTTT
TRBV10-3,few,TRBJ2-2,.,CAISEGGQTGELFF,TGTGCCATCAGTGAGGGGGGGCAGACCGGGGAGCTGTTTTTT
TRBV11-2,.,TRBJ2-2,TRBD2,CTSSLDPGLARTGELFF,TGTACCAGCAGCTTAGATCCGGGACTAGCGCGGACCGGGGAGCTGTTTTTT
TRBV7-9,many,TRBJ1-1,.,CASSGLMTENTEAFF,TGTGCCAGCAGCGGGCTCATGACAGAGAACACTGAAGCTTTCTTT
TRBV19,.,TRBJ1-5,.,CASSRQYNSNQPQHF,TGTGCCAGTAGTCGACAGTACAATAGCAATCAGCCCCAGCATTTT
TRBV28,.,TRBJ2-7,.,CASSLGFVYEQYF,TGTGCCAGCAGTTTGGGATTCGTCTACGAGCAGTACTTC
TRBV28,many,TRBJ2-7,TRBD2,CAARTSTYEQYF,TGTGCCGCTCGGACTAGCACCTACGAGCAGTACTTC
TRBV3-1,many,TRBJ2-1,.,CASSQDLADYNEQFF,TGTGCCAGCAGCCAAGATTTGGCGGACTACAATGAGCAGTTCTTC
TRBV7-9,.,TRBJ2-7,TRBD2,CASSFPGLAGVGEQYF,TGTGCCAGCAGCTTCCCGGGACTAGCGGGAGTAGGGGAGCAGTACTTC
TRBV27,many,TRBJ2-1,.,CASGRVGGYEQFF,TGTGCCAGCGGCAGGGTGGGTGGCTATGAGCAGTTCTTC
TRBV28,many,TRBJ2-7,.,CASRTSRAQQYF,TGTGCCAGCAGAACCTCTAGAGCACAGCAGTACTTC
TRBV18,many,TRBJ2-7,.,CASSPPSNRYEQYF,TGTGCCAGCTCACCACCCAGCAATAGGTACGAGCAGTACTTC
TRBV20-1,many,TRBJ2-7,.,CSASATFGGSYEQYF,TGCAGTGCTAGCGCGACATTCGGTGGATCCTACGAGCAGTACTTC
TRBV12-3/TRBV12-4,.,TRBJ2-1,.,CASRREPGTAYNEQFF,TGTGCCAGCAGGCGGGAACCCGGGACAGCCTACAATGAGCAGTTCTTC
TRBV5-1,many,TRBJ2-7,TRBD2,CASSWDPAGGSYEQYF,TGCGCCAGCAGCTGGGATCCAGCGGGAGGTTCCTACGAGCAGTACTTC
TRBV5-4,.,TRBJ2-1,TRBD2,CASCCPGTSVQGEQFF,TGTGCCAGCTGCTGCCCCGGGACTAGCGTTCAGGGTGAGCAGTTCTTC
TRBV15,.,TRBJ2-1,.,CATSREAPALFERVYNEQFF,TGTGCCACCAGCAGAGAGGCGCCCGCCTTATTTGAGCGGGTATACAATGAGCAGTTCTTC
TRBV5-1,many,TRBJ2-1,.,CASSSTLDEQFF,TGCGCCAGCAGCTCCACGCTAGATGAGCAGTTCTTC
TRBV28,many,TRBJ2-5,TRBD1,CASSPTGGTEETQYF,TGTGCCAGCAGTCCTACAGGGGGAACGGAAGAGACCCAGTACTTC
TRBV28,many,TRBJ2-7,.,CASSLLRTAYEQYF,TGTGCCAGCAGTTTACTAAGGACGGCCTACGAGCAGTACTTC
TRBV7-9,.,TRBJ2-7,.,CASSPRSGRKDEQYF,TGTGCCAGCAGCCCCCGAAGCGGTAGGAAGGACGAGCAGTACTTC
TRBV19,.,TRBJ2-7,TRBD2,CASSLYSGTSGRGVHEQYF,TGTGCCAGTAGTTTATATTCCGGGACTAGCGGGAGAGGGGTCCACGAGCAGTACTTC
TRBV30,many,TRBJ2-3,.,CAQSFAADTQYF,TGTGCCCAGTCGTTTGCGGCAGATACGCAGTATTTT
TRBV27,many,TRBJ2-5,.,CASSPGGTFQETQYF,TGTGCCAGCAGTCCGGGTGGGACCTTCCAAGAGACCCAGTACTTC
TRBV27,.,TRBJ2-2,TRBD2,CASSSRLAGTNTGELFF,TGTGCCAGCAGTTCCAGACTAGCGGGGACGAACACCGGGGAGCTGTTTTTT
TRBV30,many,TRBJ2-4,TRBD2,CAWSGGGSKNIQYF,TGTGCCTGGAGTGGGGGCGGGAGCAAAAACATTCAGTACTTC
TRBV20-1,many,TRBJ2-5,.,CSALEAQETQYF,TGCAGTGCCTTGGAGGCCCAAGAGACCCAGTACTTC
TRBV2,many,TRBJ1-5,.,CASTRTENQPQHF,TGTGCCAGCACCCGGACAGAAAATCAGCCCCAGCATTTT
TRBV10-3,.,TRBJ2-3,.,CAISRTADTQYF,TGTGCCATCAGTCGGACAGCAGATACGCAGTATTTT
TRBV10-3,few,TRBJ2-7,TRBD1,CAISERQGIPYEQYF,TGTGCCATCAGTGAGCGACAGGGGATACCCTACGAGCAGTACTTC
TRBV2,many,TRBJ1-1,.,CASLWFLAQGNTEAFF,TGTGCCAGCCTATGGTTCTTAGCCCAGGGGAACACTGAAGCTTTCTTT
TRBV6-1,few,TRBJ2-7,.,CASTPRGLRSYEQYF,TGTGCCAGCACTCCCCGTGGACTCCGCTCCTACGAGCAGTACTTC
TRBV3-1,.,TRBJ1-1,TRBD1,CASSRSGGAATEAFF,TGTGCCAGCAGCCGTTCAGGGGGCGCCGCCACTGAAGCTTTCTTT
TRBV12-3/TRBV12-4,few,TRBJ1-2,TRBD1,CASSTGTGDSYGYTF,TGTGCCAGCAGTACCGGGACAGGGGATAGCTATGGCTACACCTTC
TRBV24-1,many,TRBJ1-2,.,CATSDSPWGGAYSGYTF,TGTGCCACCAGTGATTCCCCGTGGGGGGGGGCCTACAGTGGCTACACCTTC
TRBV7-2,many,TRBJ2-2,.,CASSPQGQVGTGELFF,TGTGCCAGCAGCCCCCAGGGGCAGGTGGGCACCGGGGAGCTGTTTTTT
TRBV2,few,TRBJ1-5,.,CASSGVPLWGNQPQHF,TGTGCCAGCAGTGGGGTCCCATTATGGGGCAATCAGCCCCAGCATTTT
TRBV6-1,many,TRBJ2-1,.,CASKASYNEQFF,TGTGCCAGCAAGGCTAGTTACAATGAGCAGTTCTTC
TRBV2,many,TRBJ2-1,.,CASEGAEHYNEQFF,TGTGCCAGCGAAGGAGCCGAACACTACAATGAGCAGTTCTTC